This record concerns one T cell receptor beta chain sequence. The entry originates in a study of fetal regulatory T cell absence and autoimmunity. Per the germline V gene, CDR1 is SQVTM and CDR2 is ANQGSEA. Trimming at V came to 7 bases and at J to 2 bases, leaving 4 bases not matched to a gene. The CDR3 consists of 12 residues. Data came from immunoSEQ multiplex PCR; TCRdb stores just in-frame clones and leaves some out. Among 95,000 or so clones listed, about three quarters were seen once. Sequencing was performed on pancreas tissue. The V and J genes are TRBV29-1 and TRBJ2-7; 8 bases agree with TRBD1. This clonotype was obtained from a male donor with IPEX syndrome. CDR3 region: CSAGQGTYEQYF. Written as DNA, the CDR3 is TGCAGCGCTGGACAGGGTACCTACGAGCAGTACTTC.